These T cell receptor beta chains were read from a single sample in a study. TCRdb used MiXCR to reprocess the 5' RACE reads, holding one entry per CDR3 protein. The profile covers roughly 50,000 distinct CDR3 sequences, with over 15% appearing a single time and over 2% taken by the ten largest. Sequencing used naive CD4+ T cells sorted from blood. The receptors here all came from a female donor with breast cancer. Each CDR3 is given with its conserved first and last residue.

j_call | v_call | cdr3_aa
TRBJ1-1 | TRBV15 | CATGDTEAFF
TRBJ2-1 | TRBV5-1 | CASSPSGRSNEQFF
TRBJ1-5 | TRBV4-1 | CASSQQSYSNQPQHF
TRBJ2-7 | TRBV6-6 | CASSYSEGQVAEQYF
TRBJ1-1 | TRBV5-1 | CASSLDQVPGTEAFF
TRBJ2-2 | TRBV5-1 | CASSLSRADTGELFF
TRBJ1-5 | TRBV3-1 | CASSQAMGTLSNQPQHF
TRBJ1-1 | TRBV5-6 | CASSSLGTVNTEAFF
TRBJ2-4 | TRBV5-1 | CASSLNTGAKNIQYF
TRBJ1-2 | TRBV5-1 | CASSSRPGDGYTF
TRBJ2-2 | TRBV5-1 | CASSDRVTGELFF
TRBJ2-3 | TRBV6-6 | CASSYSNRQTRTDTQYF
TRBJ1-5 | TRBV18 | CASSLGVNQPQHF